This T cell receptor beta chain was found in a study of T cells after yellow fever vaccination. TCRdb fed the 5' RACE reads into MiXCR, producing one record per CDR3 protein. Of about 69,000 distinct CDR3 sequences in the sample, 5% to 6.5% were seen once. The germline V and J ends were trimmed by 3 bases and 7 bases, with 13 bases remaining between them. This CDR3 has 14 amino acids. Germline lookup yields CDR1 SGHTA and CDR2 FQGNSA. This clonotype was detected many times. This sequence was found in a man aged 18 to 29 who received the YFV17D yellow fever vaccine. V usage is TRBV7-2 and J usage is TRBJ2-1, with D possibly matching TRBD1 (7 bases). The sequenced sample was CD4+ T cells sorted from PBMCs, obtained more than 14 days after the first yellow fever vaccination. The CDR3 sequence: CASSFRGAGNEQFF. The CDR3 coding sequence is TGTGCCAGCAGCTTCAGGGGGGCCGGTAATGAGCAGTTCTTC.